The 30 T cell receptor beta chains given below trace back to one sample, sequenced in a study of blood T cell repertoires in COVID-19. Measured with immunoSEQ multiplex PCR; TCRdb has only the in-frame clones, and not every one. Here the sample spans about 400,000 clones, more than 85% being singletons. The sequenced material came from peripheral blood. These receptor sequences come from a human donor in a cohort sampled during active COVID-19.

The V gene is TRBV5-6, the J gene TRBJ2-4; D not certain. V dropped 4 bases and J dropped 0 bases, with 11 bases sitting between them. The CDR3 loop spans 15 amino acids. Germline loops: CDR1 SGHDT, CDR2 YYEEEE. The CDR3 is CASSPTFLAKNIQYF. The CDR3 DNA reads as TGTGCCAGCAGCCCGACTTTCCTAGCCAAAAACATTCAGTACTTC.

The V and J genes are TRBV6-4 and TRBJ2-1; 11 bases are a match to TRBD2. The CDR3 length is 14 residues. The junction had 1 base not matched to a gene; V was cut back by 4 bases and J by 5 bases. CDR1 MRHNA and CDR2 SNTAGT come from the germline V gene. CDR3 amino acids: CASSVLAGDNEQFF. DNA for the CDR3: TGTGCCAGCAGTGTACTAGCGGGGGACAATGAGCAGTTCTTC.

The rearrangement joins TRBV5-1 to TRBJ1-6; D call uncertain. The CDR3 is made up of 14 amino acids. Germline CDR1 is SGHRS and CDR2 is YFSETQ. V was cut by 0 bases and J by 4 bases, with 5 bases left in between. This CDR3 reads CASSLGSYNSPLHF. CDR3 bases: TGCGCCAGCAGCTTGGGCAGTTATAATTCACCCCTCCACTTT.

The chain employs TRBV19 and TRBJ1-2; D remains ambiguous. This CDR3 comprises 13 residues. The V gene's germline CDR1 is LNHDA and CDR2 SQIVND (reference sequence). Deletions cut 5 bases from V and 8 bases from J, with 15 bases between. CDR3 protein: CASSLEQRLGYTF. In DNA form, the CDR3 reads TGTGCCAGTAGTCTCGAACAACGATTGGGCTACACCTTC.

The chain is built from TRBV28 and TRBJ2-1; 13 bases line up with TRBD2. The CDR3 loop spans 19 amino acids. Germline loops: CDR1 MDHEN, CDR2 SYDVKM. Trimming at V came to 3 bases and at J to 9 bases, leaving 17 bases not matched to a gene. DNA for the CDR3: TGTGCCAGCAGTTTCTACCACCCCGGACTAGCGGGAGAAGGCACTGAGCAGTTCTTC. Translating it yields CASSFYHPGLAGEGTEQFF.

As to this clone: The sample carries other DNA sequences with the same CDR3. The V gene is TRBV18, the J gene TRBJ1-1; D might be TRBD1 (5 bases). CDR1 is KGHSH, CDR2 LQKENI, per germline. The CDR3 contains 14 residues. V gave up 1 base and J gave up 4 bases, with 10 bases separating them. The chain's CDR3 is CASSPQGRSTEAFF. In nucleotides, the CDR3 is TGTGCCAGCTCACCACAGGGGCGTTCCACTGAAGCTTTCTTT.

J is TRBJ1-2 and V is TRBV11-2, with 9 bases that match TRBD1. Germline V gene data show CDR1 as SGHAT and CDR2 as FQNNGV. The CDR3 runs to 16 residues. Trimming cost V 1 base and J 8 bases; bases outside gene matches: 11. CDR3 sequence reads: CASSLVLGQGQGGYTF. The CDR3 DNA reads TGTGCCAGCAGCTTAGTTCTCGGACAGGGACAGGGAGGCTACACCTTC.

CDR3 loop: CASSGTSHEQYF. CDR3 bases: TGTGCCAGCTCCGGGACTAGCCACGAGCAGTACTTC. The chain is built from TRBV6-6 and TRBJ2-7; 9 bases map to TRBD2. After removal of 8 bases from V and 5 bases from J, the junction contained 4 bases not matched to a gene. In germline, CDR1 is MNHNY, CDR2 SVGAGI (reference sequence). The CDR3 spans 12 residues.

The V and J genes are TRBV29-1 and TRBJ2-7; D is possibly TRBD1 (5 bases). Trimming took off 2 bases at V and 4 bases at J, with 15 bases between the two ends. The CDR3 has 14 residues. Germline values: CDR1 SQVTM, CDR2 ANQGSEA. The chain's CDR3 is CSVELWTRPYEQYF. For the CDR3, the DNA is TGCAGCGTTGAACTGTGGACAAGGCCTTACGAGCAGTACTTC.

V usage is TRBV28 and J usage is TRBJ2-2; the match to TRBD2 covers 12 bases. This CDR3 spans 14 amino acids. Germline values: CDR1 MDHEN, CDR2 SYDVKM. The V gene end was trimmed by 6 bases and the J gene end by 6 bases; junction bases not matched to a gene: 2. The CDR3 DNA sequence: TGTGCCAGCAGGGCTAGCGGGAGGGCCGGGGAGCTGTTTTTT. Its protein product is CASRASGRAGELFF.

The V gene is TRBV28, the J gene TRBJ2-7; TRBD1 aligns across 7 bases. The J segment lost 0 bases and the V segment lost 5 bases, leaving 4 bases of the junction unmatched. CDR3 size: 14 residues. CDR1 and CDR2 (germline): MDHEN, SYDVKM. The DNA for the CDR3 is TGTGCCAGCAGTCCACAGGGGTTCTCCTACGAGCAGTACTTC. It is translated as CASSPQGFSYEQYF.

The chain links TRBV5-1 to TRBJ2-1; D is unresolved. V lost 4 bases and J lost 3, with 14 bases in between. Per the germline V gene, CDR1 is SGHRS and CDR2 is YFSETQ. This CDR3 comprises 15 residues. The CDR3 sequence is CASSGRQNSYNEQFF. For the CDR3, the DNA is TGCGCCAGCAGCGGAAGACAAAATAGCTACAATGAGCAGTTCTTC.

This clone was seen only a few times. This sequence joins TRBV11-2 and TRBJ2-7; TRBD1 might be the D (6 bases). The CDR3 consists of 13 residues. The V and J ends lost 4 bases and 12 bases respectively, with 19 bases between them. Germline CDR1 reads SGHAT; CDR2 reads FQNNGV. The CDR3 spells CASSSDRDTNSYF. CDR3 sequence (DNA): TGTGCCAGCAGCTCCGACCGGGACACCAACTCGTACTTC.

The rearrangement links TRBV5-4 to TRBJ1-2, with 7 bases lining up with TRBD1. Germline V gives CDR1 SGHNT, CDR2 YYREEE (reference sequence). Trimming at V came to 3 bases and at J to 2 bases, leaving 10 bases not matched to a gene. CDR3 length: 16 residues. CDR3 region: CASSYPLTGRNYGYTF. The CDR3 nucleotides read TGTGCCAGCAGCTACCCCCTGACAGGGCGGAACTATGGCTACACCTTC.

This CDR3 is CASSLEGLAGPEQYF. CDR3 nucleotide sequence: TGCGCCAGCAGCTTGGAGGGACTAGCGGGTCCCGAGCAGTACTTC. The chain uses TRBV5-1 and TRBJ2-7; 12 nucleotides agree with TRBD2. This CDR3 has 15 residues. The V segment lost 0 bases and the J segment 6 bases; nucleotides outside the gene matches: 4. Germline loops: CDR1 SGHRS, CDR2 YFSETQ.

The V and J genes are TRBV24-1 and TRBJ2-7; the D gene is possibly TRBD2 (6 bases). The germline V and J ends were trimmed by 7 bases and 1 base, with 19 bases remaining between them. The germline V gene encodes CDR1 KGHDR and CDR2 SFDVKD. This CDR3 contains 16 residues. CDR3: CATRSGRIPSSYEQYF. The CDR3 nucleotides are TGTGCCACCAGATCTGGGAGGATCCCGAGTTCCTACGAGCAGTACTTC.

The CDR3 spells CASRKGTGEAFF. The CDR3 region has the DNA TGTGCCAGTAGGAAAGGGACAGGGGAAGCTTTCTTT. This chain links TRBV19 with TRBJ1-1; 9 bases line up with TRBD1. CDR1 LNHDA and CDR2 SQIVND come from the germline V gene (reference sequence). This CDR3 is 12 amino acids long. The junction had 4 bases not matched to a gene; V was cut back by 6 bases and J by 8 bases.

The V call is TRBV9, the J call TRBJ2-7, with D possibly TRBD2 on 5 matching bases. Deletions cut 0 bases from V and 7 bases from J, with 14 bases between. The germline CDR1 and CDR2 sequences are SGDLS and YYNGEE. The CDR3 contains 14 residues. In nucleotides, the CDR3 is TGTGCCAGCAGCGTAGGTGATAGCGAATGGGAGCAGTACTTC. Residues: CASSVGDSEWEQYF.

A single count supports this clone. The chain is built from TRBV9 and TRBJ2-1; a weak D match, TRBD2 (6 bases). The CDR3 is 17 residues long. V gave up 1 base and J gave up 6 bases, with 20 bases separating them. Per the germline V gene, CDR1 is SGDLS and CDR2 is YYNGEE. CDR3 sequence: CASSVFPSAEGSNEQFF. The CDR3 DNA sequence: TGTGCCAGCAGCGTATTTCCTAGCGCTGAAGGTTCCAATGAGCAGTTCTTC. The whole variable domain, filled in from reference TRBV9 and TRBJ2-1, reads DSGVTQTPKHLITATGQRVTLRCSPRSGDLSVYWYQQSLDQGLQFLIQYYNGEERAKGNILERFSAQQFPDLHSELNLSSLELGDSALYFCASSVFPSAEGSNEQFFGPGTRLTVL.

This rearrangement joins TRBV3-1 (or the pseudogene TRBV3-2) to TRBJ1-5; D is undetermined. The CDR3 contains 13 residues. The V end was cut by 5 bases, the J end by 4 bases, with 9 bases between. Germline V gene data show CDR1 as LGHDT and CDR2 as YNNKEL (reference sequence). The CDR3 loop reads CASSYFMNQPQHF. DNA for the CDR3: TGTGCCAGCAGCTACTTCATGAATCAGCCCCAGCATTTT.

This chain joins TRBV11-2 and TRBJ1-3, with 7 bases matching TRBD1. V shed 7 bases, J shed 5 bases, and the junction held 8 bases outside the gene matches. CDR3 length: 14 residues. In germline, CDR1 is SGHAT, CDR2 FQNNGV. In DNA, the CDR3 is TGTGCCAGCACTCTCGACAGGGAAAGAAACACCATATATTTT. It specifies CASTLDRERNTIYF.

The chain employs TRBV19 and TRBJ2-2, with D uncertain. Trimming removed 5 bases at V and 2 bases at J, with 9 bases between. Germline-derived CDR1 and CDR2 are LNHDA and SQIVND (reference sequence). The CDR3 is 14 amino acids. The CDR3 region has the DNA TGTGCCAGTAGTTTCTCAGGAAACACCGGGGAGCTGTTTTTT. It codes for CASSFSGNTGELFF.

The genes are TRBV5-1 and TRBJ1-2; D remains ambiguous. This CDR3 has 14 amino acids. Germline V lookup: CDR1 SGHRS, CDR2 YFSETQ. V shed 5 bases and J shed 5 bases, with 16 bases lying between them. This chain's CDR3 is CASRPNDPGYGYTF. Here the CDR3 DNA reads TGCGCCAGCAGACCCAACGACCCCGGGTATGGCTACACCTTC.

The V call is TRBV3-1 (or the pseudogene TRBV3-2), the J call TRBJ1-1; a possible D gene is TRBD1 (5 bases). The germline V and J ends were trimmed by 4 bases and 3 bases, with 9 bases remaining between them. This CDR3 is built from 13 residues. CDR1 and CDR2 (germline): LGHDT, YNNKEL (reference sequence). CDR3 DNA sequence: TGTGCCAGCAGCCTTCAGGGTTACACTGAAGCTTTCTTT. The encoded protein is CASSLQGYTEAFF.

The chain uses TRBV29-1 and TRBJ2-2; 11 positions match TRBD1. CDR1 and CDR2 (germline): SQVTM, ANQGSEA. CDR3 size: 16 residues. The J segment lost 4 bases and the V segment lost 0 bases, leaving 4 bases of the junction unmatched. As DNA, the CDR3 is TGCAGCGTTGAAGACCTTGGGACAGGGGGCACCGGGGAGCTGTTTTTT. Residues: CSVEDLGTGGTGELFF.

V is TRBV5-6 and J is TRBJ2-1; D is possibly TRBD1 (7 bases). V dropped 4 bases and J dropped 12 bases, with 14 bases sitting between them. The CDR3 has 12 amino acids. CDR1 is SGHDT and CDR2 is YYEEEE in the germline V gene. The chain's CDR3 is CASSLDYRGQFF. CDR3 bases: TGTGCCAGCAGCCTGGACTACAGGGGGCAGTTCTTC. The variable domain in full, with the rest retrieved from reference TRBV5-6 and TRBJ2-1, is DAGVTQSPTHLIKTRGQQVTLRCSPKSGHDTVSWYQQALGQGPQFIFQYYEEEERQRGNFPDRFSGHQFPNYSSELNVNALLLGDSALYLCASSLDYRGQFFGPGTRLTVL.

As regards this clone: Distinct nucleotide sequences in the sample also encode this CDR3. The V gene is TRBV10-2, the J gene TRBJ1-5, with TRBD1 as a possible D gene (6 bases). The CDR3 sequence is 15 residues long. In germline, CDR1 is WSHSY, CDR2 SAAADI. Trimming pared 0 bases from V and 2 bases from J, leaving 8 bases between. The CDR3 DNA reads TGCGCCAGCAGTGAGTCGGGACACCGCAATCAGCCCCAGCATTTT. Translating it yields CASSESGHRNQPQHF.

J is TRBJ2-1 and V is TRBV10-3, with 12 bases identical to TRBD2. Germline-derived CDR1 and CDR2 are ENHRY and SYGVKD. The CDR3 is made up of 14 amino acids. With 7 bases clipped from V and 8 bases from J, the junction kept 6 bases outside the gene matches. The CDR3 here is CAIMTSGSSHEQFF. For the CDR3, the DNA is TGTGCCATCATGACTAGCGGGAGTAGCCATGAGCAGTTCTTC.

The chain employs TRBV5-4 and TRBJ2-7; 7 bases are shared with TRBD2. Per germline, CDR1 SGHNT and CDR2 YYREEE (reference sequence). Trimming at V came to 5 bases and at J to 7 bases, leaving 9 bases not matched to a gene. This CDR3 is 13 amino acids long. CDR3 residues: CASRLGPRGEQYF. In DNA, the CDR3 is TGTGCCAGCAGGCTCGGGCCGCGGGGGGAGCAGTACTTC.

This chain connects TRBV4-1 to TRBJ2-2; D is uncertain. This CDR3 has 14 amino acids. V was cut by 5 bases and J by 1 base, with 8 bases left in between. Per germline, CDR1 MGHRA and CDR2 YSYEKL. The CDR3 loop is CASSFQENTGELFF. CDR3 bases: TGCGCCAGCAGCTTCCAGGAGAACACCGGGGAGCTGTTTTTT.